The clone carrying this T cell receptor (beta chain) was recorded many times. Its matching antigen is unknown. This sample stems from a study of T cells after yellow fever vaccination. Findings of the study overall: Faster peaking, at day 5 versus 15, marked a secondary response that was weaker. Among primary-vaccination clones, most reappeared after the booster, at roughly 95% for CD4 and more than 75% for CD8.

A universal primer site and UMIs were added as TCR cDNA was made by 5'RACE template switching. TCRdb reprocessed the 5' RACE reads via MiXCR and lists one record per CDR3 protein. The table shows 300,000 to 400,000 distinct CDR3 sequences, with 6.2% occurring only once. Germline loops: CDR1 MNHEY, CDR2 SMNVEV (reference sequence). V shed 8 bases, J shed 9 bases, and the junction held 10 bases outside the gene matches. The CDR3 covers 12 residues. The sequence came from a man aged 30 to 39 who received the YFV17D yellow fever vaccine. Material: PBMCs, obtained 5 days after the yellow fever booster vaccination. The gene calls are TRBV27 and TRBJ2-7; 7 bases map to TRBD1. The CDR3 region is CASGNRGQGQYF. The DNA for the CDR3 is TGTGCCAGCGGAAACAGGGGCCAGGGGCAGTACTTC.